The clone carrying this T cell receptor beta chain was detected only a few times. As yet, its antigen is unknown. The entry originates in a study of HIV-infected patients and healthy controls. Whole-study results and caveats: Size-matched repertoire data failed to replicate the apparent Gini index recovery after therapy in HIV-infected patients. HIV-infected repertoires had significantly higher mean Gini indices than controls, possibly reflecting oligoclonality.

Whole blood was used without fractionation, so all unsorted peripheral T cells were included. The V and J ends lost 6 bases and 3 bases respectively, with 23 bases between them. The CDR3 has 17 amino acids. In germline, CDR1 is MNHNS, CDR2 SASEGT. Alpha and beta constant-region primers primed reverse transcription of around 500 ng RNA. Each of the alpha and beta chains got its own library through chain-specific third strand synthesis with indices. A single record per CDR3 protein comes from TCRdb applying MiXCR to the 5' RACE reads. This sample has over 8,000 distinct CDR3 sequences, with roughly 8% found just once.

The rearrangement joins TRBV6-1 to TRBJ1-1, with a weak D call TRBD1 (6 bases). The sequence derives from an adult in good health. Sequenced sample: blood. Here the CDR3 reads CASRFASGARGYTEAFF. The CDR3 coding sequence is TGTGCCAGCAGATTCGCATCAGGGGCGAGAGGTTACACTGAAGCTTTCTTT.